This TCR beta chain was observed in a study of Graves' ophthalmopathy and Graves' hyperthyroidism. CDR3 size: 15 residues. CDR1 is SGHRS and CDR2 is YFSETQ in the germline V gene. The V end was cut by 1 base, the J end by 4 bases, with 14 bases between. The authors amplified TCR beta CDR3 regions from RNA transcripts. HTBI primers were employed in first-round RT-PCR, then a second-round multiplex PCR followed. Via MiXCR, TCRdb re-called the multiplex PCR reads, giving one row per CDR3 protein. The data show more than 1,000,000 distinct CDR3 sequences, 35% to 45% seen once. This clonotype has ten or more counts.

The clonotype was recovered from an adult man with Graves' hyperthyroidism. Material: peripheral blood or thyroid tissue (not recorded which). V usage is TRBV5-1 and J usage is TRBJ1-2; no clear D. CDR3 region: CASSLSKGESYGYTF. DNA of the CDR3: TGCGCCAGCAGCTTGTCGAAGGGAGAAAGCTATGGCTACACCTTC.